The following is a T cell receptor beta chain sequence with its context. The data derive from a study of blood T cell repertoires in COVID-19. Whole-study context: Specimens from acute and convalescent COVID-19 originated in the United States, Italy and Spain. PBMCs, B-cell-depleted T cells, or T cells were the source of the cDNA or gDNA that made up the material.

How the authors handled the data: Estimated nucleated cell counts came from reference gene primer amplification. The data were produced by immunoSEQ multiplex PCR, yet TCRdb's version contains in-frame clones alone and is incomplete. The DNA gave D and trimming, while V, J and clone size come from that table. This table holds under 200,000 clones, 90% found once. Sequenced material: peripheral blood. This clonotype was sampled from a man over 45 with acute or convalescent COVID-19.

CDR3 region: CASRDLNTEAFF. The CDR3 nucleotides read TGTGCCAGCAGAGACTTGAACACTGAAGCTTTCTTT. The chain combines TRBV6-5 with TRBJ1-1, with D uncertain. The CDR3 is 12 amino acids. The V gene's germline CDR1 is MNHEY and CDR2 SVGAGI. Trimming stripped 6 bases from V and 0 bases from J, with 5 bases between.